A selection of T cell receptor beta chains follows, all from one sample in a study of blood T cell repertoires in COVID-19. Assay: immunoSEQ multiplex PCR; the TCRdb copy retains only in-frame clones and omits some. Of 56,000 or so clones listed, about 85% are singletons. The sample was peripheral blood. The receptors originated from an elderly woman with acute or convalescent COVID-19. Both conserved end residues are part of each CDR3. D genes are given only for firm matches. Expanded clones are given a class, and other clones once, few, many or no size at all.

J gene,D gene,clone size,V gene,CDR3 DNA,CDR3 protein
TRBJ1-2,NA,NA,TRBV7-2,TGTGCCAGCAGCTTAGAAGGGGGAGGCTACACCTTC,CASSLEGGGYTF
TRBJ1-1,NA,few,TRBV29-1,TGCAGCCTCCAGGGCCCTGGAAAGGGGACTGAAGCTTTCTTT,CSLQGPGKGTEAFF
TRBJ2-1,TRBD1,NA,TRBV18,TGTGCCAGCTCATCACGACCGGGGCAGGGGGCAGGTGAGCAGTTCTTC,CASSSRPGQGAGEQFF
TRBJ2-5,TRBD2,NA,TRBV5-1,TGCGCCAGCAGCTTGGTGACTAGCGGGGGGGCAGAGACCCAGTACTTC,CASSLVTSGGAETQYF
TRBJ1-5,NA,few,TRBV5-4,TGTGCCAGCAGCTTAGCAGGGGGCAATCAGCCCCAGCATTTT,CASSLAGGNQPQHF
TRBJ1-1,TRBD1,NA,TRBV7-2,TGTGCCAGCAGCTTGACAGGGGTTAGAATGAACACTGAAGCTTTCTTT,CASSLTGVRMNTEAFF
TRBJ2-7,NA,NA,TRBV19,TGTGCCAGTAGTAAGGGGCCCGAATCCTACGAGCAGTACTTC,CASSKGPESYEQYF
TRBJ2-5,NA,NA,TRBV7-2,TGTGCCAGCAGTAGGAGTTTAGGAGAGACCCAGTACTTC,CASSRSLGETQYF
TRBJ1-2,TRBD1,NA,TRBV29-1,TGCAGCGTTTTTGGCCCCGCAGGGGGCGAGGGTGGCTACACCTTC,CSVFGPAGGEGGYTF
TRBJ2-7,TRBD1,once,TRBV19,TGTGCCAGTTCGGGACAGGCGAACTACGAGCAGTACTTC,CASSGQANYEQYF
TRBJ1-6,TRBD1,NA,TRBV5-1,TGCGCCAGCAGCTTCGACCTATCAGGGGGAAATTCACCCCTCCACTTT,CASSFDLSGGNSPLHF
TRBJ1-5,NA,NA,TRBV12-3/TRBV12-4,TGTGCCAGCAGCCAATCCCAGAATCAGCCCCAGCATTTT,CASSQSQNQPQHF